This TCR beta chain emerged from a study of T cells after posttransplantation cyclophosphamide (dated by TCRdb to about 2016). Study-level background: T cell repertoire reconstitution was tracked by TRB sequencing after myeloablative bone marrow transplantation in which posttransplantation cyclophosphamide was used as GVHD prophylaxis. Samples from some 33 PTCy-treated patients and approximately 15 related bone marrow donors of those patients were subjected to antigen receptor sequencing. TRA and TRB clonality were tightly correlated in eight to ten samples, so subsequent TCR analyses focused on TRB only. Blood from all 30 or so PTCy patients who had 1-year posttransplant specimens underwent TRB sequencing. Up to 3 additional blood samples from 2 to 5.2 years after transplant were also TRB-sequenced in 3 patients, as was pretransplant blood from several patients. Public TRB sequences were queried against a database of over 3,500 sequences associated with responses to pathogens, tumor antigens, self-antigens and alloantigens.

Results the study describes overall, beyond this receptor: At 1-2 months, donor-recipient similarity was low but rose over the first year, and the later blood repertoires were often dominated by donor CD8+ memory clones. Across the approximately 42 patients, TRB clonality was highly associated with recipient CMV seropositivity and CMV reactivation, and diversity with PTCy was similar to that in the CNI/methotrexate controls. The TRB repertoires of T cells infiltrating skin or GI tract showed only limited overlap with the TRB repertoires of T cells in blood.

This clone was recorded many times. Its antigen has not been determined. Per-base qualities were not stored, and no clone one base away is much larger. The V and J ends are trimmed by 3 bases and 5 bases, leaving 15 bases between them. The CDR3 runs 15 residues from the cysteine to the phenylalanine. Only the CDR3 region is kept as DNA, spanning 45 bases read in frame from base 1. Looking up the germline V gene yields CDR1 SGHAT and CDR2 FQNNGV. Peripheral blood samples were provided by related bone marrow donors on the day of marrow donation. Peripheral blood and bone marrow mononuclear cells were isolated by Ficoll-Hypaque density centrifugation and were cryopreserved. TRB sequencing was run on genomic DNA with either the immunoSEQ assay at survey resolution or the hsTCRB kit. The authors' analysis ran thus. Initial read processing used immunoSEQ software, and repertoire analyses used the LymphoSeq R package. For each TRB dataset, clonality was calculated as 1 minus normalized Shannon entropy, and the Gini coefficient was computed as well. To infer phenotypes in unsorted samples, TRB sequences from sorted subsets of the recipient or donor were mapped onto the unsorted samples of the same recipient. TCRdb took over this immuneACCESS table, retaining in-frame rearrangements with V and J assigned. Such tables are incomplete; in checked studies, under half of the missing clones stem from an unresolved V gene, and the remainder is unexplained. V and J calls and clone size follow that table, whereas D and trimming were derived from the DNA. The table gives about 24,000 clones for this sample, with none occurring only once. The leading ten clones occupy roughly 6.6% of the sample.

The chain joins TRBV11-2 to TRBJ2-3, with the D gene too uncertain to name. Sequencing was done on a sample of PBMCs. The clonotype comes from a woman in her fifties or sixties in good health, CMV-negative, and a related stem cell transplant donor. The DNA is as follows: TGTGCCAGCAGCTTTCAGGCCCTCCCCGGAGATACGCAGTATTTT. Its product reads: CASSFQALPGDTQYF.